Listed below are T cell receptor beta chains from one sample, sequenced in a study of blood T cells in healthy people across ages. In TCRdb, the 5' RACE reads were re-called with MiXCR into one record per CDR3 protein. The sample consists of 1.8 million or so distinct CDR3 sequences, 35% to 50% of them appearing once. Sequencing was performed on blood. These receptors were collected from a human donor in good health. The CDR3 runs from the conserved cysteine through the conserved F or W. Clone size is shown for a subset of rows, as once, few, many or a class of expanded clone.

abundance: -; v_gene: TRBV4-3; j_gene: TRBJ2-3; CDR3aa: CASSPRDRIGDTQYF
abundance: few; v_gene: TRBV12-3/TRBV12-4; j_gene: TRBJ2-1; CDR3aa: CASSPGQGRNEQFF
abundance: -; v_gene: TRBV12-3/TRBV12-4; j_gene: TRBJ2-3; CDR3aa: CASSLAAMDTQYF
abundance: few; v_gene: TRBV5-1; j_gene: TRBJ2-5; CDR3aa: CASRGSLTGETQYF
abundance: once; v_gene: TRBV7-2; j_gene: TRBJ1-5; CDR3aa: CASSLDNWPYSNQPQHF
abundance: few; v_gene: TRBV6-2/TRBV6-3; j_gene: TRBJ1-2; CDR3aa: CASSYSTETRYTF
abundance: -; v_gene: TRBV2; j_gene: TRBJ2-3; CDR3aa: CASRLTSGGFTDTQYF
abundance: -; v_gene: TRBV5-8; j_gene: TRBJ2-1; CDR3aa: CASSLEGGQYNEQFF
abundance: -; v_gene: TRBV7-9; j_gene: TRBJ2-4; CDR3aa: CASSDSVGSYEQDF
abundance: -; v_gene: TRBV29-1; j_gene: TRBJ1-5; CDR3aa: CSVEQGGNQPQHF
abundance: -; v_gene: TRBV15; j_gene: TRBJ2-5; CDR3aa: CATTKRGPQGETQYF
abundance: -; v_gene: TRBV20-1; j_gene: TRBJ2-5; CDR3aa: CSANRDLSGETQYF
abundance: -; v_gene: TRBV7-9; j_gene: TRBJ1-2; CDR3aa: CASSHPPGGAEGYTF
abundance: -; v_gene: TRBV4-3; j_gene: TRBJ2-7; CDR3aa: CASSQDRRQGDYEQYF
abundance: -; v_gene: TRBV10-3; j_gene: TRBJ1-1; CDR3aa: CAISEGTRFEAFF
abundance: few; v_gene: TRBV4-3; j_gene: TRBJ2-1; CDR3aa: CASSQDLGFYNEQFF
abundance: -; v_gene: TRBV30; j_gene: TRBJ1-2; CDR3aa: CAWSLRMGGYTF